Listed below are T cell receptor beta chains from one sample, sequenced in a study of OX40 agonist ivuxolimab in advanced cancers. TCRdb's copy holds only in-frame clones and misses some; the assay was immunoSEQ multiplex PCR. The repertoire includes 55,000 to 90,000 clones, approximately 78% of them detected once, and 0.8% to 1.1% sits in the top ten. The sample was CD4+ or CD8+ T cells sorted from blood, taken in a trial of the OX40 agonist ivuxolimab. The receptors stem from an adult with an advanced solid tumor such as melanoma, head and neck, liver or kidney cancer. CDR3s leave out the opening cysteine and the closing phenylalanine or tryptophan. A D gene is named only where the DNA matches it firmly.

CDR3 length	J gene	D gene	V gene	CDR3 protein
12	TRBJ2-1	-	TRBV10-1	ASSESGRGDEQF
12	TRBJ2-5	-	TRBV2	ASSEVRGQETQY
10	TRBJ1-2	-	TRBV5-1	ASSLDGYGYT
10	TRBJ1-2	-	TRBV6-6	ASSSGTYGYT
16	TRBJ2-2	TRBD2	TRBV7-9	ASSLRRLAGGRPGELF
16	TRBJ2-2	TRBD2	TRBV4-1	ASSQELAGATLARELF
12	TRBJ1-2	TRBD1	TRBV5-1	ASSRTGTNYGYT
14	TRBJ2-4	TRBD1	TRBV9	ASSVGQGIAKNIQY
11	TRBJ1-5	-	TRBV6-1	ASSLTENQPQH
11	TRBJ2-3	-	TRBV6-1	ASRGGGGGAQY
11	TRBJ2-1	-	TRBV19	ASSIRQGNEQF